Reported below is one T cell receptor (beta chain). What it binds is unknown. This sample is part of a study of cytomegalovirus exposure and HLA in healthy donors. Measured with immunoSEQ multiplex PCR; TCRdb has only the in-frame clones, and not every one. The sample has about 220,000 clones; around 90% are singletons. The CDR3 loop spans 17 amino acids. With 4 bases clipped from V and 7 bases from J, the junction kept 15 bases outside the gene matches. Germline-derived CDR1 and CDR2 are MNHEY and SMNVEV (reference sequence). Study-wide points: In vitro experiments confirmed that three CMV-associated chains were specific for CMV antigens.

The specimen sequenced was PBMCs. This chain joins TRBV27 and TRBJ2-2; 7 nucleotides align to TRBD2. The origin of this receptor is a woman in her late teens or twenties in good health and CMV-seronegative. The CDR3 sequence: CASSSRRRRELIGELFF. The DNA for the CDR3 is TGTGCCAGCAGTTCACGCCGCCGGCGGGAGTTGATCGGGGAGCTGTTTTTT.